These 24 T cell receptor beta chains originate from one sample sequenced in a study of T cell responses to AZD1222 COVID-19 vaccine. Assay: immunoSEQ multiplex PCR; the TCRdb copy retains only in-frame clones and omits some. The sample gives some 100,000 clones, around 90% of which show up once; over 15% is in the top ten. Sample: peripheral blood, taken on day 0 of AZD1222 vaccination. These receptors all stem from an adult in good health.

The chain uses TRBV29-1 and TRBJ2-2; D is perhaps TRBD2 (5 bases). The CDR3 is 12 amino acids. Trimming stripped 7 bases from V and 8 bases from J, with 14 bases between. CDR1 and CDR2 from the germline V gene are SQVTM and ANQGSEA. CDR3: CSAETRSGELFF. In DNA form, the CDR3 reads TGCAGCGCCGAAACTAGATCAGGGGAGCTGTTTTTT.

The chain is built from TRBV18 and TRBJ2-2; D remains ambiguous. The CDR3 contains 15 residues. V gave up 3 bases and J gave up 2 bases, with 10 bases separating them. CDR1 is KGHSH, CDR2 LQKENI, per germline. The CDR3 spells CASSPSPENTGELFF. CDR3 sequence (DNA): TGTGCCAGCTCACCTTCTCCCGAAAACACCGGGGAGCTGTTTTTT. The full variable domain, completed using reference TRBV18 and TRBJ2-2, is NAGVMQNPRHLVRRRGQEARLRCSPMKGHSHVYWYRQLPEEGLKFMVYLQKENIIDESGMPKERFSAEFPKEGPSILRIQQVVRGDSAAYFCASSPSPENTGELFFGEGSRLTVL.

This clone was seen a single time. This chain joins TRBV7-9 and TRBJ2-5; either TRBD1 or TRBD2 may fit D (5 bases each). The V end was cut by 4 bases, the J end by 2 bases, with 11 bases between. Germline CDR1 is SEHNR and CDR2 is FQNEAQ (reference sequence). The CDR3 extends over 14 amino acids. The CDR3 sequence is CASSWGSGQETQYF. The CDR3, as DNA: TGTGCCAGCAGCTGGGGGTCGGGACAAGAGACCCAGTACTTC.

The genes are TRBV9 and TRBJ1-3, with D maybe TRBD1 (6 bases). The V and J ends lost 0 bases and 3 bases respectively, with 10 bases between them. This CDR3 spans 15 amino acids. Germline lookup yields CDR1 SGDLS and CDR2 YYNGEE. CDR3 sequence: CASSVGGDIGNTIYF. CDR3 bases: TGTGCCAGCAGCGTAGGCGGGGACATTGGAAACACCATATATTTT.

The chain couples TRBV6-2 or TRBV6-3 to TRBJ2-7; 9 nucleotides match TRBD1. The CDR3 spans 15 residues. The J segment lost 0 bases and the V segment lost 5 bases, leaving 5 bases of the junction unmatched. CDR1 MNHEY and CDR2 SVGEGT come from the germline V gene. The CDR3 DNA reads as TGTGCCAGCAGTCGGCCGGGACAGGGCTCCTACGAGCAGTACTTC. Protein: CASSRPGQGSYEQYF.

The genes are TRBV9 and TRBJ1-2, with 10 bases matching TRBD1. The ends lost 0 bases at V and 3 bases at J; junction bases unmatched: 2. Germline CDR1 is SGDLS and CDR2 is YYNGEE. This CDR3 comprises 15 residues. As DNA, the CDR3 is TGTGCCAGCAGCGTAGGGGGACAGGGGCACTATGGCTACACCTTC. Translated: CASSVGGQGHYGYTF.

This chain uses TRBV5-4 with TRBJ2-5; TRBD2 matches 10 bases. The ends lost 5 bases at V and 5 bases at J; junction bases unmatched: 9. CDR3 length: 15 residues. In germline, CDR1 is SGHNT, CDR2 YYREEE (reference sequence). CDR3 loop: CASSPSGRNRETQYF. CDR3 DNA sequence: TGTGCCAGCAGTCCTAGCGGGAGAAATCGCGAGACCCAGTACTTC.

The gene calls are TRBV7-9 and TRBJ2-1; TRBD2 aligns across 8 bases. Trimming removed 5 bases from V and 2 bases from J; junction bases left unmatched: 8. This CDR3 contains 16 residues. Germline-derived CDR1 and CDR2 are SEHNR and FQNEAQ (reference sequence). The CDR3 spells CASSPIAGIAYNEQFF. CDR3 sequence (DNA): TGTGCCAGCAGCCCAATAGCGGGGATTGCCTACAATGAGCAGTTCTTC.

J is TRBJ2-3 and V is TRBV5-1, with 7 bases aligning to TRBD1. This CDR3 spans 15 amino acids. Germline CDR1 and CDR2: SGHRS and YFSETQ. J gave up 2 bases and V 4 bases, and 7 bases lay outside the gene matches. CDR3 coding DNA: TGCGCCAGCAGCATACAGGGGTACGACACAGATACGCAGTATTTT. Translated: CASSIQGYDTDTQYF.

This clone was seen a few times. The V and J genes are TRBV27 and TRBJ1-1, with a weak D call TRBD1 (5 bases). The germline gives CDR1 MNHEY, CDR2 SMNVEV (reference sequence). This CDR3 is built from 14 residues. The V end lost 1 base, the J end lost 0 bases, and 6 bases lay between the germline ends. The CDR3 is CASSLYRLNTEAFF. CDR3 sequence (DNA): TGTGCCAGCAGTTTATACAGGCTGAACACTGAAGCTTTCTTT.

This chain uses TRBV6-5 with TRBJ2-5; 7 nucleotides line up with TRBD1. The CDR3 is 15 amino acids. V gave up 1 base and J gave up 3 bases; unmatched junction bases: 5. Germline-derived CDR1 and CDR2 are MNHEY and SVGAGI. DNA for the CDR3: TGTGCCAGCAGTTACTTCGGGACAGTTGAAGAGACCCAGTACTTC. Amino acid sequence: CASSYFGTVEETQYF.

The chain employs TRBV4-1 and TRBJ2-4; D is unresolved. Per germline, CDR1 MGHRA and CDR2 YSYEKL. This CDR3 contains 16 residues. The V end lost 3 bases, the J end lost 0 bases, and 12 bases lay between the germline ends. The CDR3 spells CASSHPVGSAKNIQYF. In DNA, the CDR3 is TGCGCCAGCAGCCATCCAGTGGGATCAGCCAAAAACATTCAGTACTTC.

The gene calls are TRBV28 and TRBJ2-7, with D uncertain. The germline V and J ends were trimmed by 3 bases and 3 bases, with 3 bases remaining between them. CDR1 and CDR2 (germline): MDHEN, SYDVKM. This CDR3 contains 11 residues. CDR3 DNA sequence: TGTGCCAGCAGTTTCAGCTACGAGCAGTACTTC. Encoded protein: CASSFSYEQYF.

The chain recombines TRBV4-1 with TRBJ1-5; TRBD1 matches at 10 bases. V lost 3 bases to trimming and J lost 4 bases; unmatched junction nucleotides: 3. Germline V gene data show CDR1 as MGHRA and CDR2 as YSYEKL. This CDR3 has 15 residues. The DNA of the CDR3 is TGCGCCAGCAGCCATGCGGGACAGGGGAATCAGCCCCAGCATTTT. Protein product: CASSHAGQGNQPQHF.

DNA for the CDR3: TGTGCCAGCAGCTTGGGGCTAGCGGGGGAAACCGGGGAGCTGTTTTTT. Amino acids: CASSLGLAGETGELFF. V and J are TRBV5-6 and TRBJ2-2; the match to TRBD2 covers 10 bases. Per germline, CDR1 SGHDT and CDR2 YYEEEE. The CDR3 has 16 residues. V lost 0 bases and J lost 5; bases outside the gene matches: 4.

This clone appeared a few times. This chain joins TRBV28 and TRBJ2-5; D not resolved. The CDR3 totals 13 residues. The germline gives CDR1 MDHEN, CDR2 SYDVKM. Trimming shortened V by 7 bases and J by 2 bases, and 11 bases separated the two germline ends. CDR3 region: CASTLGSQETQYF. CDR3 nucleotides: TGTGCCAGCACCCTGGGCTCACAAGAGACCCAGTACTTC.

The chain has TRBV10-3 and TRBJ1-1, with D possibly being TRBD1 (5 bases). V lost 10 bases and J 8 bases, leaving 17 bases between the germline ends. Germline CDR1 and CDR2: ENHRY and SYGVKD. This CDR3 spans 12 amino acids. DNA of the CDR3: TGTGCCACCCGCGGGCAGGGTTCGGAAGCTTTCTTT. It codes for CATRGQGSEAFF.

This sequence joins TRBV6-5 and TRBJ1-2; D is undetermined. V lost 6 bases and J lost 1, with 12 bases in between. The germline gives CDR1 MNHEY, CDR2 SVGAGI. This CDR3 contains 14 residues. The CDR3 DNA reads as TGTGCCAGCAGGACCTTCGGGGTTAACTATGGCTACACCTTC. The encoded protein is CASRTFGVNYGYTF.

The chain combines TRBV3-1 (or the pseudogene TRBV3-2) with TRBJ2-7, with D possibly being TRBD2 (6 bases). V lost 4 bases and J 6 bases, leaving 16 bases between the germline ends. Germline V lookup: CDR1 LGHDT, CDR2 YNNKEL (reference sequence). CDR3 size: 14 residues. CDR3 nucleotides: TGTGCCAGCAGCCCCCCGGGACTGTCTCTCGAGCAGTACTTC. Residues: CASSPPGLSLEQYF.

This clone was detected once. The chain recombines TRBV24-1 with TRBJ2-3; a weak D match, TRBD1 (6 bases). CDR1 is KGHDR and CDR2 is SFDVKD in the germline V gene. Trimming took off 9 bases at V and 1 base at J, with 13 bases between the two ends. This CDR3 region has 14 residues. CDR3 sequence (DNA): TGTGCCACCGCCTCAGGGGCGGGCACAGATACGCAGTATTTT. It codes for CATASGAGTDTQYF.

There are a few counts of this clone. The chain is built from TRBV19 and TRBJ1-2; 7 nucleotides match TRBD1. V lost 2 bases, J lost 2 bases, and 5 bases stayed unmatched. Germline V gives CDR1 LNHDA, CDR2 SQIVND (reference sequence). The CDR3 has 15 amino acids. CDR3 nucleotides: TGTGCCAGTAGTATAAGTGGCAGGGGGAACTATGGCTACACCTTC. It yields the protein CASSISGRGNYGYTF.

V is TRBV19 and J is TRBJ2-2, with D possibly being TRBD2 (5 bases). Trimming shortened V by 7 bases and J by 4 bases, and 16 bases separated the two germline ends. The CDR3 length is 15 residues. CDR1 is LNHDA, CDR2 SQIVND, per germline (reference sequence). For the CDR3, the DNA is TGTGCCAGTACCCCGATGTCTAGCTTCACCGGGGAGCTGTTTTTT. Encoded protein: CASTPMSSFTGELFF.

CDR3 amino acids: CASSLPRDRGRGTEAFF. The CDR3, as DNA: TGCGCCAGCAGCTTACCGAGGGACAGGGGGCGGGGTACTGAAGCTTTCTTT. This chain links TRBV4-1 with TRBJ1-1; 12 bases map to TRBD1. This CDR3 region has 17 residues. From germline, CDR1 is MGHRA and CDR2 YSYEKL. Trimming cost V 5 bases and J 5 bases; bases outside gene matches: 12.

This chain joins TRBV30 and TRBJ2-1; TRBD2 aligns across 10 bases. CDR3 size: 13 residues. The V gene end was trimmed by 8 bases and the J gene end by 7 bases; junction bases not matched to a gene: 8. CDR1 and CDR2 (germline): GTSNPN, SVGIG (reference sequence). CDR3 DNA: TGTGCCCGGGATTTAGCGGGGGGTAATGAGCAGTTCTTC. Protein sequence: CARDLAGGNEQFF.